The 25 T cell receptor beta chains given below trace back to one sample, sequenced in a study of blood T cell repertoires in COVID-19. Measured with immunoSEQ multiplex PCR; TCRdb has only the in-frame clones, and not every one. The sample yields 250,000 to 350,000 clones, about nine tenths seen once. Source material: peripheral blood. The origin of the receptors is a woman aged 45-65 years with COVID-19, enrolled during active disease.

J is TRBJ1-6 and V is TRBV11-3, with D unclear. Germline CDR1 SGHNT, CDR2 YENEEA. The CDR3 is 16 amino acids. The V and J ends lost 5 bases and 0 bases respectively, with 11 bases between them. This chain's CDR3 is CASSERGRSYNSPLHF. CDR3 in DNA: TGTGCCAGCAGCGAACGCGGGCGCTCCTATAATTCACCCCTCCACTTT. The full variable domain, its missing parts supplied by reference TRBV11-3 and TRBJ1-6, is EAGVVQSPRYKIIEKKQPVAFWCNPISGHNTLYWYLQNLGQGPELLIRYENEEAVDDSQLPKDRFSAERLKGVDSTLKIQPAELGDSAVYLCASSERGRSYNSPLHFGNGTRLTVT.

The chain recombines TRBV2 with TRBJ1-2, with D unclear. The length of the CDR3 is 11 residues. V gave up 6 bases and J gave up 7 bases, with 9 bases separating them. CDR1 is SNHLY and CDR2 is FYNNEI in the germline V gene. In nucleotides, the CDR3 is TGTGCCAGCAGCGTTTTGAGTGGCTACACCTTC. This sequence encodes CASSVLSGYTF.

J is TRBJ1-1 and V is TRBV5-4, with 8 positions matching TRBD1. The CDR3 spans 15 residues. V shed 1 base, J shed 9 bases, and the junction held 11 bases outside the gene matches. Germline assignment: CDR1 SGHNT and CDR2 YYREEE (reference sequence). This CDR3 is CASSLRTGLAPQAFF. The CDR3 DNA reads as TGTGCCAGCAGCTTGAGGACAGGGCTGGCTCCTCAAGCTTTCTTT.

The genes are TRBV12-2 and TRBJ2-3; the table gives TRBD2 as D, unverified against the DNA. TRBV12-2 is described as a pseudogene. The CDR3 contains 13 residues. The CDR3 coding sequence is TGTGCAAGTCAGGCCAGCGTCGAGAATACGCAGTATTTT. Translation gives CASQASVENTQYF.

The rearrangement uses TRBV2 and TRBJ1-1, with 7 bases that match TRBD1. After removal of 7 bases from V and 7 bases from J, the junction contained 12 bases not matched to a gene. This CDR3 spans 14 amino acids. Germline V CDR1 and CDR2: SNHLY, FYNNEI. The CDR3 region is CASKSGTAGVEAFF. The CDR3 bases are TGTGCCAGCAAGTCGGGGACAGCCGGAGTTGAAGCTTTCTTT. Full variable domain (remainder filled in from reference TRBV2 and TRBJ1-1): EPEVTQTPSHQVTQMGQEVILRCVPISNHLYFYWYRQILGQKVEFLVSFYNNEISEKSEIFDDQFSVERPDGSNFTLKIRSTKLEDSAMYFCASKSGTAGVEAFFGQGTRLTVV.

J is TRBJ1-4 and V is TRBV19, with 7 bases fitting TRBD1. The germline V gene has CDR1 LNHDA and CDR2 SQIVND (reference sequence). Trimming removed 5 bases from V and 5 bases from J; junction bases left unmatched: 11. This CDR3 has 16 residues. CDR3 nucleotides: TGTGCCAGTAGTCCCGCCGGACAGGCTCTGAATGAAAAACTGTTTTTT. It encodes CASSPAGQALNEKLFF. The variable domain in full, completed from reference TRBV19 and TRBJ1-4, reads DGGITQSPKYLFRKEGQNVTLSCEQNLNHDAMYWYRQDPGQGLRLIYYSQIVNDFQKGDIAEGYSVSREKKESFPLTVTSAQKNPTAFYLCASSPAGQALNEKLFFGSGTQLSVL.

This chain uses TRBV4-2 with TRBJ2-1; 14 bases agree with TRBD2. V gave up 4 bases and J gave up 2 bases; unmatched junction bases: 4. This CDR3 is 17 amino acids long. The germline V gene encodes CDR1 LGHNA and CDR2 YNFKEQ. DNA of the CDR3: TGTGCCAGCAGCCCGGGACTAGCGGGAGTCACCTACAATGAGCAGTTCTTC. It encodes CASSPGLAGVTYNEQFF.

The gene calls are TRBV11-3 and TRBJ2-7; TRBD1 matches 7 bases. Unmatched junction bases numbered 14, after V lost 10 bases and J lost 5 bases. In germline, CDR1 is SGHNT, CDR2 YENEEA. The CDR3 runs to 14 residues. The CDR3 coding sequence is TGTGCCACGCACTCCGACAGGGCCGGCGACGAGCAGTACTTC. Translating gives CATHSDRAGDEQYF.

This sequence joins TRBV6-4 and TRBJ2-3; 10 bases agree with TRBD1. CDR1 and CDR2 from the germline V gene are MRHNA and SNTAGT. This CDR3 region has 14 residues. V dropped 2 bases and J dropped 4; count of bases not matched to a gene: 0. CDR3 sequence: CASSDGQGADTQYF. The CDR3 region has the DNA TGTGCCAGCAGTGACGGACAGGGGGCAGATACGCAGTATTTT.

The chain links TRBV4-2 to TRBJ2-3, with D unclear. V shed 1 base and J shed 5 bases, with 4 bases lying between them. From germline, CDR1 is LGHNA and CDR2 YNFKEQ. CDR3 length: 12 residues. The CDR3 region is CASSQGLDTQYF. DNA for the CDR3: TGTGCCAGCAGCCAAGGGCTAGATACGCAGTATTTT.

J is TRBJ2-3 and V is TRBV18; D perhaps matches TRBD1 (7 bases). This CDR3 has 17 residues. Trimming removed 0 bases from V and 3 bases from J, with 16 bases in between. Germline-derived CDR1 and CDR2 are KGHSH and LQKENI. The CDR3 DNA sequence: TGTGCCAGCTCACCACCATCGGGGGCAGGGGGGACAGATACGCAGTATTTT. It is translated as CASSPPSGAGGTDTQYF. Using reference TRBV18 and TRBJ2-3 for the parts outside the CDR3, the full variable domain is NAGVMQNPRHLVRRRGQEARLRCSPMKGHSHVYWYRQLPEEGLKFMVYLQKENIIDESGMPKERFSAEFPKEGPSILRIQQVVRGDSAAYFCASSPPSGAGGTDTQYFGPGTRLTVL.

The chain employs TRBV11-2 and TRBJ1-3; no clear D gene. The CDR3 covers 15 residues. Germline CDR1 and CDR2: SGHAT and FQNNGV. V lost 2 bases to trimming and J lost 4 bases, with 12 bases between them. CDR3 region: CASSLSDPGGNTIYF. As DNA, the CDR3 is TGTGCCAGCAGCTTAAGTGACCCGGGGGGAAACACCATATATTTT.

The V call is TRBV4-2, the J call TRBJ2-3; the match to TRBD2 covers 8 bases. Looked up from germline, CDR1 is LGHNA and CDR2 is YNFKEQ. The trim removed 0 bases at V and 4 bases at J, leaving 12 bases unmatched. The CDR3 spans 18 residues. The CDR3, as DNA: TGTGCCAGCAGCCAAGATGCGAAAGCGGGAGACTTGCCAGATACGCAGTATTTT. It encodes CASSQDAKAGDLPDTQYF.

J is TRBJ1-2 and V is TRBV24-1; D gene ambiguous. This CDR3 is built from 12 residues. Trimming took off 5 bases at V and 8 bases at J, with 11 bases between the two ends. CDR1 KGHDR and CDR2 SFDVKD come from the germline V gene. CDR3 loop: CATSVAGRGYTF. As DNA, the CDR3 is TGTGCCACCAGTGTGGCGGGCCGGGGCTACACCTTC.

The chain is built from TRBV29-1 and TRBJ2-1; D may be TRBD2 (6 bases). The CDR3 is 13 amino acids. The germline CDR1 and CDR2 sequences are SQVTM and ANQGSEA. V was trimmed by 5 bases and J by 1 base, leaving 9 bases between them. CDR3 amino acids: CSVFGTSYNEQFF. Written as DNA, the CDR3 is TGCAGCGTTTTCGGGACTTCCTACAATGAGCAGTTCTTC.

The J gene is TRBJ1-4, the V gene TRBV4-3; possibly TRBD1 for D (6 bases). V lost 2 bases and J lost 4, with 20 bases in between. The CDR3 has 18 residues. Looked up from germline, CDR1 is LGHNA and CDR2 is YSLEER. The CDR3 bases are TGCGCCAGCAGCCAAAGAGGGGGGGGTGGCCGGGTTAATGAAAAACTGTTTTTT. It specifies CASSQRGGGGRVNEKLFF.

The rearrangement uses TRBV4-2 and TRBJ2-1; TRBD2 matches 7 bases. J lost 3 bases, V lost 6 bases, and 8 bases had no gene match. Germline-derived CDR1 and CDR2 are LGHNA and YNFKEQ. This CDR3 is 15 amino acids long. CDR3 protein: CASSAPSGSYNEQFF. The CDR3 DNA reads as TGTGCCAGCAGTGCGCCTAGCGGAAGCTACAATGAGCAGTTCTTC.

The rearrangement joins TRBV5-1 to TRBJ2-5; D is unresolved. The germline CDR1 and CDR2 sequences are SGHRS and YFSETQ. V was cut by 0 bases and J by 3 bases, with 6 bases left in between. The CDR3 totals 13 residues. Here the CDR3 reads CASSLGAKETQYF. In nucleotides, the CDR3 is TGCGCCAGCAGCTTGGGAGCAAAAGAGACCCAGTACTTC.

The CDR3 is CASSDETGGGVNEQFF. CDR3 coding DNA: TGTGCCAGCAGTGACGAGACGGGAGGGGGGGTGAATGAGCAGTTCTTC. This chain links TRBV6-4 with TRBJ2-1; 8 nucleotides match TRBD2. V lost 2 bases, J lost 7 bases, and 10 bases stayed unmatched. The CDR3 extends over 16 amino acids. Germline-derived CDR1 and CDR2 are MRHNA and SNTAGT.

This chain uses TRBV4-1 with TRBJ2-5, with 12 bases identical to TRBD2. Trimming at V came to 0 bases and at J to 2 bases, leaving 7 bases not matched to a gene. The germline gives CDR1 MGHRA, CDR2 YSYEKL. This CDR3 spans 18 amino acids. The CDR3 reads CASSQDELAGGRQETQYF. CDR3 nucleotide sequence: TGCGCCAGCAGCCAAGATGAGCTAGCGGGAGGGCGTCAAGAGACCCAGTACTTC.

V usage is TRBV27 and J usage is TRBJ2-7, with 9 bases matching TRBD1. The CDR3 consists of 17 residues. Trimming cost V 1 base and J 1 base; bases outside gene matches: 8. CDR1 MNHEY and CDR2 SMNVEV come from the germline V gene (reference sequence). CDR3 protein: CASSLYRDRVGSYEQYF. The CDR3 region has the DNA TGTGCCAGCAGTTTATACCGGGACAGGGTTGGGTCCTACGAGCAGTACTTC.

The chain recombines TRBV18 with TRBJ2-3; 8 bases map to TRBD1. Trimming cost V 3 bases and J 0 bases; bases outside gene matches: 8. This CDR3 has 17 residues. Germline V gives CDR1 KGHSH, CDR2 LQKENI. The CDR3 sequence is CASSPLRTGSSTDTQYF. CDR3 bases: TGTGCCAGCTCACCTCTAAGGACAGGGTCTAGCACAGATACGCAGTATTTT.

The rearrangement links TRBV6-6 to TRBJ2-7, with 10 bases that match TRBD2. Trimming took 6 bases from V and 0 from J; bases not matched to a gene: 8. This CDR3 has 16 residues. Germline lookup yields CDR1 MNHNY and CDR2 SVGAGI (reference sequence). CDR3 bases: TGTGCCAGCAGCCCCGGGGGGACTAGCGCCTCCTACGAGCAGTACTTC. Protein sequence: CASSPGGTSASYEQYF.

The chain employs TRBV7-2 and TRBJ1-1, with 7 positions matching TRBD1. The germline gives CDR1 SGHTA, CDR2 FQGNSA. The V segment lost 5 bases and the J segment 0 bases; nucleotides outside the gene matches: 3. The length of the CDR3 is 14 residues. This chain's CDR3 is CASSLQGLNTEAFF. The CDR3 coding sequence is TGTGCCAGCAGCCTACAGGGGTTGAACACTGAAGCTTTCTTT.

This sequence joins TRBV14 and TRBJ1-3, with D uncertain. V lost 2 bases, J lost 1 base, and 6 bases lay in between. Germline CDR1 reads SGHDN; CDR2 reads FVKESK. The CDR3 extends over 14 amino acids. This chain's CDR3 is CASSQLFSGNTIYF. The CDR3 bases are TGTGCCAGCAGCCAATTATTTTCTGGAAACACCATATATTTT.